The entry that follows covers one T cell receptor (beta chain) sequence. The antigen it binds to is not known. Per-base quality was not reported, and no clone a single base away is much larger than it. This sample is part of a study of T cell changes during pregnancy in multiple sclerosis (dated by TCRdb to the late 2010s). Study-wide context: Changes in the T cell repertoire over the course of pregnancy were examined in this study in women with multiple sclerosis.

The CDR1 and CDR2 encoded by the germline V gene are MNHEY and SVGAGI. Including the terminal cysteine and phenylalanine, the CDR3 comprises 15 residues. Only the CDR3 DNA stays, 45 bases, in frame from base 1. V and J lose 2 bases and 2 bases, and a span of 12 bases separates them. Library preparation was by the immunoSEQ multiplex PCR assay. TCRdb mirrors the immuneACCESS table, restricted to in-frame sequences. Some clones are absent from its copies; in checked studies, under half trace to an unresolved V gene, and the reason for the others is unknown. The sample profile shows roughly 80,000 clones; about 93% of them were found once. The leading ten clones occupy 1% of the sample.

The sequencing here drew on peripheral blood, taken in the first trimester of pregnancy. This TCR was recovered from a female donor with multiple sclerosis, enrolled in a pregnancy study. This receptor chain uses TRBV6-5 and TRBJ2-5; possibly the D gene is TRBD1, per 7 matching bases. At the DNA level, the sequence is TGTGCCAGCAGTTACGAGGCAGGGGGGCAAGAGACCCAGTACTTC. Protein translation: CASSYEAGGQETQYF.